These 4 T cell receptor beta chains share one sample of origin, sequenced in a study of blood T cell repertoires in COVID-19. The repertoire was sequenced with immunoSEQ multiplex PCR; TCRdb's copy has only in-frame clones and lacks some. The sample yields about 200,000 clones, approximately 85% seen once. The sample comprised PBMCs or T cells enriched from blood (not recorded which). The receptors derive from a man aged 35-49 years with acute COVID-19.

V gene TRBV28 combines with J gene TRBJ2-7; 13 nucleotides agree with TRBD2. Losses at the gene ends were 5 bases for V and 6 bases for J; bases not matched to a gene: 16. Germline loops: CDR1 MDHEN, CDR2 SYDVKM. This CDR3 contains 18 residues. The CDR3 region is CASSPGLAGEKALGEQYF. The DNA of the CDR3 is TGTGCCAGCAGTCCCGGACTAGCGGGAGAGAAAGCTCTGGGCGAGCAGTACTTC.

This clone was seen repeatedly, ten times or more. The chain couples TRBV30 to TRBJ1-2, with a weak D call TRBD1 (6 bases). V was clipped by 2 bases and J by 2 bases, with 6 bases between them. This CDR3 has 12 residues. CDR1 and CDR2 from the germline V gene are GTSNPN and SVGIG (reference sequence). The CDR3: CAWSRGNYGYTF. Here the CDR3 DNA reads TGTGCCTGGAGTAGGGGGAACTATGGCTACACCTTC.

The CDR3, as DNA: TGCGCCAGCAGTGCCGGGACAGGGGGCGGCACTGAAGCTTTCTTT. This gives the protein CASSAGTGGGTEAFF. The chain has TRBV5-1 and TRBJ1-1, with TRBD1 matching 12 bases. Germline V gene lookup returns CDR1 SGHRS and CDR2 YFSETQ. The CDR3 runs 15 residues. V was pared by 5 bases and J by 4 bases, with 6 bases of the junction left unmatched.

The CDR3 protein is CAISDLAGISYNEQFF. The CDR3 DNA reads as TGTGCCATCAGTGACCTAGCGGGGATCTCCTACAATGAGCAGTTCTTC. This chain uses TRBV10-3 with TRBJ2-1; 9 bases agree with TRBD2. After removal of 3 bases from V and 0 bases from J, the junction contained 3 bases not matched to a gene. The CDR3 has 16 amino acids. Germline assignment: CDR1 ENHRY and CDR2 SYGVKD.